The 28 T cell receptor beta chains listed next were all sequenced from one sample in a study of blood T cell repertoires in COVID-19. Sequencing was performed with immunoSEQ multiplex PCR; in TCRdb, only in-frame clones are kept and a portion is missing. The sample comprises approximately 440,000 clones, roughly nine tenths of which are singletons, and approximately 0.7% rests with the top ten. Sequencing was performed on PBMCs or T cells enriched from blood (not recorded which). Receptors originate from a woman under 30 who had recovered from COVID-19.

The J gene is TRBJ1-1, the V gene TRBV5-1, with 8 bases identical to TRBD1. The CDR3 is 18 residues long. The J segment lost 5 bases and the V segment lost 0 bases, leaving 15 bases of the junction unmatched. The germline CDR1 and CDR2 sequences are SGHRS and YFSETQ. CDR3 loop: CASSLAFSTRGRRTEAFF. The CDR3 DNA sequence: TGCGCCAGCAGCTTGGCTTTCAGCACCAGGGGGCGTCGGACTGAAGCTTTCTTT.

CDR3 in DNA: TGTGCCAGCAGCCAAGATATCGCTACGCTCTCCTACGAGCAGTACTTC. Its protein product is CASSQDIATLSYEQYF. The chain joins TRBV4-2 to TRBJ2-7, with unresolved D. The CDR3 extends over 16 amino acids. Trimming pared 0 bases from V and 0 bases from J, leaving 12 bases between. CDR1 LGHNA and CDR2 YNFKEQ come from the germline V gene.

V is TRBV30 and J is TRBJ1-3; D remains ambiguous. Germline CDR1 reads GTSNPN; CDR2 reads SVGIG (reference sequence). V lost 3 bases, J lost 4 bases, and 25 bases lay in between. This CDR3 comprises 18 residues. The CDR3 here is CAWRRAFFGGRSGNTIYF. In nucleotides, the CDR3 is TGTGCCTGGAGGAGGGCCTTTTTTGGAGGTAGATCGGGAAACACCATATATTTT.

The chain recombines TRBV5-1 with TRBJ1-1; D possibly corresponds to TRBD1 (5 bases). Germline CDR1 is SGHRS and CDR2 is YFSETQ. Trimming removed 0 bases at V and 1 base at J, with 7 bases between. CDR3 length: 14 amino acids. The CDR3 here is CASSLGQTNTEAFF. The CDR3 nucleotides are TGCGCCAGCAGCTTGGGACAGACGAACACTGAAGCTTTCTTT.

The chain has TRBV5-1 and TRBJ2-3; TRBD1 matches 8 bases. The CDR3 is 16 amino acids. Trimming cost V 3 bases and J 4 bases; bases outside gene matches: 10. Germline CDR1 SGHRS, CDR2 YFSETQ. The CDR3 is CASSWGGQGGPDTQYF. The CDR3 region has the DNA TGCGCCAGCAGCTGGGGTGGACAGGGCGGGCCAGATACGCAGTATTTT.

The chain carries TRBV21-1 and TRBJ1-2. TRBV21-1 is shown as a pseudogene. The CDR3 has 13 amino acids. The CDR3 sequence is CASSKVVLAGYTF. For the CDR3, the DNA is TGTGCCAGCAGCAAAGTGGTGCTTGCGGGCTACACCTTC.

The rearrangement uses TRBV3-1 (or the pseudogene TRBV3-2) and TRBJ2-7; D is possibly TRBD1 (7 bases). The CDR3 is 16 residues long. Germline assignment: CDR1 LGHDT and CDR2 YNNKEL (reference sequence). V lost 4 bases and J lost 4, with 20 bases in between. The CDR3 DNA sequence: TGTGCCAGCAGCCCTACTCAGGAGGGGGCCTTATACGAGCAGTACTTC. It is translated as CASSPTQEGALYEQYF.

This clone showed up just once. The chain uses TRBV5-1 and TRBJ1-5, with D maybe TRBD1 (5 bases). Germline V CDR1 and CDR2: SGHRS, YFSETQ. The CDR3 has 13 amino acids. The V end was cut by 3 bases, the J end by 7 bases, with 11 bases between. The CDR3 is CASSWAGNQPQHF. In DNA, the CDR3 is TGCGCCAGCAGCTGGGCAGGGAACCAGCCCCAGCATTTT.

This sequence joins TRBV4-1 and TRBJ1-1, with TRBD1 matching 8 bases. The V gene's germline CDR1 is MGHRA and CDR2 YSYEKL. J lost 5 bases, V lost 4 bases, and 6 bases had no gene match. The CDR3 sequence is 14 residues long. CDR3 nucleotide sequence: TGCGCCAGCAGCCCAGGGGGCGGTTTGACTGAAGCTTTCTTT. Protein sequence: CASSPGGGLTEAFF.

Written as DNA, the CDR3 is TGTGCCAGCAGCTCCCCGGGCGGGGGGGAGACCCAGTACTTC. It encodes CASSSPGGGETQYF. The chain couples TRBV7-9 to TRBJ2-5; 8 nucleotides align to TRBD2. J lost 5 bases, V lost 4 bases, and 6 bases had no gene match. The CDR3 is made up of 14 amino acids. Germline CDR1 and CDR2: SEHNR and FQNEAQ (reference sequence).

This chain joins TRBV7-8 and TRBJ1-1; 9 bases line up with TRBD1. V was clipped by 6 bases and J by 1 base; unmatched bases: 6. Germline V CDR1 and CDR2: SGHVS, FQNEAQ. CDR3 size: 15 residues. CDR3 residues: CASSPDRGRNTEAFF. CDR3 coding DNA: TGTGCCAGCAGTCCCGACAGGGGGAGGAACACTGAAGCTTTCTTT.

The V call is TRBV9, the J call TRBJ2-5; 8 bases are shared with TRBD2. Germline loops: CDR1 SGDLS, CDR2 YYNGEE. V was pared by 0 bases and J by 3 bases, with 7 bases of the junction left unmatched. CDR3 size: 16 residues. The CDR3 is CASSVAGRGGEETQYF. The CDR3 DNA follows: TGTGCCAGCAGCGTAGCGGGACGGGGGGGCGAAGAGACCCAGTACTTC.

This chain joins TRBV3-1 (or the pseudogene TRBV3-2) and TRBJ2-4; TRBD2 agrees at 12 bases. The CDR3 totals 15 residues. Germline V gene data show CDR1 as LGHDT and CDR2 as YNNKEL (reference sequence). V lost 4 bases, J lost 9 bases, and 7 bases stayed unmatched. The CDR3 DNA reads as TGTGCCAGCAGCCCCCTGACGACTAGCGGGGGCATTCAGTACTTC. Its protein product is CASSPLTTSGGIQYF.

This chain links TRBV28 with TRBJ1-3; D is unresolved. Germline lookup yields CDR1 MDHEN and CDR2 SYDVKM. Trimming removed 2 bases at V and 3 bases at J, with 8 bases between. The CDR3 contains 14 residues. CDR3 DNA: TGTGCCAGCAGTTTAACCGGGAGTGGAAACACCATATATTTT. Its translation: CASSLTGSGNTIYF. The complete variable domain, with remaining parts taken from reference TRBV28 and TRBJ1-3, reads DVKVTQSSRYLVKRTGEKVFLECVQDMDHENMFWYRQDPGLGLRLIYFSYDVKMKEKGDIPEGYSVSREKKERFSLILESASTNQTSMYLCASSLTGSGNTIYFGEGSWLTVV.

The rearrangement links TRBV19 to TRBJ2-2, with 7 nucleotides matching TRBD2. Germline V gives CDR1 LNHDA, CDR2 SQIVND (reference sequence). CDR3 length: 14 amino acids. Trimming removed 4 bases from V and 4 bases from J; junction bases left unmatched: 3. In nucleotides, the CDR3 is TGTGCCAGTAGTACCGGGACTATCACCGGGGAGCTGTTTTTT. It translates to CASSTGTITGELFF.

V is TRBV28 and J is TRBJ1-4, with TRBD1 matching over 8 bases. V shed 10 bases and J 4 bases; nucleotides not matched to a gene: 5. Germline-derived CDR1 and CDR2 are MDHEN and SYDVKM. The CDR3 runs 13 residues. For the CDR3, the DNA is TGTGCCACCCGGACAGGGAGTAATGAAAAACTGTTTTTT. Residues: CATRTGSNEKLFF. The full variable domain, in which reference TRBV28 and TRBJ1-4 provide the parts outside the CDR3, is DVKVTQSSRYLVKRTGEKVFLECVQDMDHENMFWYRQDPGLGLRLIYFSYDVKMKEKGDIPEGYSVSREKKERFSLILESASTNQTSMYLCATRTGSNEKLFFGSGTQLSVL.

This chain uses TRBV7-9 with TRBJ2-3, with D unclear. This CDR3 has 14 residues. Per germline, CDR1 SEHNR and CDR2 FQNEAQ (reference sequence). V was shortened by 5 bases and J by 2 bases, with 11 bases between the two germline ends. The CDR3 protein is CASSPSLATDTQYF. Here the CDR3 DNA reads TGTGCCAGCAGCCCCTCTTTGGCCACAGATACGCAGTATTTT.

The chain has TRBV27 and TRBJ1-4; TRBD1 matches at 8 bases. Losses at the gene ends were 3 bases for V and 0 bases for J; bases not matched to a gene: 27. Germline values: CDR1 MNHEY, CDR2 SMNVEV (reference sequence). CDR3 length: 24 amino acids. The CDR3 sequence is CASSLVWIQTPRDRIRTTNEKLFF. The CDR3 DNA sequence: TGTGCCAGCAGTTTGGTTTGGATCCAAACCCCCCGGGACAGGATTCGAACAACTAATGAAAAACTGTTTTTT.

The chain uses TRBV5-5 and TRBJ1-2; D perhaps matches TRBD1 (5 bases). Germline CDR1 SGHKS, CDR2 YYEKEE (reference sequence). The CDR3 loop spans 15 amino acids. With 4 bases removed from V and 4 bases from J, the gap between germline ends came to 17 bases. The CDR3 is CASSDLDTGGYGYTF. CDR3 in DNA: TGTGCCAGCAGCGACCTGGACACCGGCGGCTATGGCTACACCTTC.

Comments on this clone: The identical CDR3 is also encoded by other nucleotide sequences in the sample. As DNA, the CDR3 is TGTGCCTGGAGTGTGAGGACCGGGGAGCTGTTTTTT. This encodes CAWSVRTGELFF. The V and J genes are TRBV30 and TRBJ2-2; no reliable D call. The CDR3 is 12 residues long. Trimming left V 0 bases short and J 5 bases short, with 4 bases between. CDR1 and CDR2 (germline): GTSNPN, SVGIG (reference sequence).

The rearrangement uses TRBV27 and TRBJ2-3; possibly TRBD2 for D (5 bases). The germline CDR1 and CDR2 sequences are MNHEY and SMNVEV (reference sequence). V was clipped by 8 bases and J by 0 bases, with 6 bases between them. The CDR3 has 12 residues. In DNA form, the CDR3 reads TGTGCCAGCGGACTTAGCACAGATACGCAGTATTTT. Residues: CASGLSTDTQYF.

The chain couples TRBV30 to TRBJ1-2, with 8 bases identical to TRBD1. With V trimmed by 2 bases and J by 5 bases, 4 bases remained unmatched. This CDR3 is built from 13 residues. Germline CDR1 reads GTSNPN; CDR2 reads SVGIG (reference sequence). The CDR3 DNA is TGTGCCTGGAGTCGGACAGGGCTTTATGGCTACACCTTC. This translates into CAWSRTGLYGYTF.

The chain has TRBV10-3 and TRBJ1-1, with a weak D call TRBD1 (5 bases). This CDR3 has 15 amino acids. V lost 5 bases and J lost 5, with 18 bases in between. CDR1 and CDR2 from the germline V gene are ENHRY and SYGVKD. The CDR3 protein is CAISTTGGVWTEAFF. The CDR3 DNA reads as TGTGCCATCAGTACTACAGGTGGGGTGTGGACTGAAGCTTTCTTT.

The CDR3 loop is CAILSRGDYGYTF. CDR3 in DNA: TGTGCCATCCTCTCGCGGGGAGACTATGGCTACACCTTC. The genes are TRBV28 and TRBJ1-2; D call uncertain. The V end lost 10 bases, the J end lost 3 bases, and 15 bases lay between the germline ends. Germline V lookup: CDR1 MDHEN, CDR2 SYDVKM. This CDR3 is built from 13 residues.

The chain couples TRBV6-5 to TRBJ2-7; D remains unclear. The CDR3 extends over 13 amino acids. V was cut by 5 bases and J by 1 base, with 9 bases left in between. CDR1 and CDR2 (germline): MNHEY, SVGAGI. CDR3 region: CASSPYESYEQYF. CDR3 in DNA: TGTGCCAGCAGTCCCTATGAATCCTACGAGCAGTACTTC.

The genes are TRBV28 and TRBJ1-1, with D possibly matching TRBD1 (5 bases). V was shortened by 5 bases and J by 3 bases, with 10 bases between the two germline ends. The CDR3 has 13 residues. Germline CDR1 is MDHEN and CDR2 is SYDVKM. The CDR3 is CASSQGWDTEAFF. The CDR3 bases are TGTGCCAGCAGTCAGGGATGGGACACTGAAGCTTTCTTT.

The rearrangement joins TRBV5-6 to TRBJ2-5, with 11 bases fitting TRBD2. Germline V gene sequence: CDR1 SGHDT, CDR2 YYEEEE. The CDR3 totals 15 residues. V shed 7 bases, J shed 4 bases, and the junction held 9 bases outside the gene matches. The CDR3 loop reads CASEGSGGAGETQYF. The CDR3 DNA reads as TGTGCCAGCGAGGGTAGCGGGGGGGCAGGAGAGACCCAGTACTTC.

This clone was seen a few times. This chain uses TRBV2 with TRBJ2-5; 9 bases are a match to TRBD1. Germline CDR1 and CDR2: SNHLY and FYNNEI. The junction had 9 bases not matched to a gene; V was cut back by 5 bases and J by 5 bases. The CDR3 has 15 residues. The CDR3 nucleotides are TGTGCCAGCAGTCCGGGACAGGGTTCTCATGAGACCCAGTACTTC. Translation gives CASSPGQGSHETQYF.